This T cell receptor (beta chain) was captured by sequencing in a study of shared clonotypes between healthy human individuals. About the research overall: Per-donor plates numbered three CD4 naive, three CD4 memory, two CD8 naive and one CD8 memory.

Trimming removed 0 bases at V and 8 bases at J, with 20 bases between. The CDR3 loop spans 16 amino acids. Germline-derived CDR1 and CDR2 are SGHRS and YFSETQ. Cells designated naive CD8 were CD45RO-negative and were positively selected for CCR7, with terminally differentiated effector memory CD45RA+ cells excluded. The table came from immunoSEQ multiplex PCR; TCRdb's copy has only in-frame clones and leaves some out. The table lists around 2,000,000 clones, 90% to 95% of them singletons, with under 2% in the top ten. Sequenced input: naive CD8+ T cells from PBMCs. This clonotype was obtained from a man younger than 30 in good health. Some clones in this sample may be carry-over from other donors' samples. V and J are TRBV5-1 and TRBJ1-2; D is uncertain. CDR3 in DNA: TGCGCCAGCAGCTTGGCCTTTACCGGGAAAATGGACGGCTACACCTTC. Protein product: CASSLAFTGKMDGYTF.